The 30 T cell receptor beta chains below all came from one sample that was sequenced in a study of CD8 T cells in ankylosing spondylitis. Study-wide results and caveats: Ankylosing spondylitis blood appeared to carry a characteristic TCR beta motif of roughly 8 highly homologous variants.

These receptors lack a known antigen. One entry per CDR3 protein, called by TCRdb with MiXCR from the 5' RACE reads. This sample yields approximately 540,000 distinct CDR3 sequences, of which roughly 13% are seen a single time; approximately 7% belongs to the top ten. Sequencing was performed on blood, either unsorted or a sorted T cell fraction (not recorded which). The receptor source for this set is a male donor with ankylosing spondylitis.

The V call is TRBV19, the J call TRBJ2-1, with D unresolved. The CDR3 is made up of 16 amino acids. V was cut by 5 bases and J by 2 bases, with 16 bases left in between. Germline V CDR1 and CDR2: LNHDA, SQIVND (reference sequence). In DNA, the CDR3 is TGTGCCAGTAGTGTTAGCTGGGTCAGGCCCTACAATGAGCAGTTCTTC. Translated: CASSVSWVRPYNEQFF.

A few counts support this clonotype. The V call is TRBV3-1, the J call TRBJ2-2; D is unclear. The CDR3 covers 14 residues. Per germline, CDR1 LGHDT and CDR2 YNNKEL (reference sequence). Trimming took off 2 bases at V and 8 bases at J, with 12 bases between the two ends. The CDR3 reads CASSQFPPPGELFF. As DNA, the CDR3 is TGTGCCAGCAGCCAATTCCCGCCTCCTGGGGAGCTGTTTTTT. Together with reference TRBV3-1 and TRBJ2-2, the CDR3 gives the full variable domain: DTAVSQTPKYLVTQMGNDKSIKCEQNLGHDTMYWYKQDSKKFLKIMFSYNNKELIINETVPNRFSPKSPDKAHLNLHINSLELGDSAVYFCASSQFPPPGELFFGEGSRLTVL.

This clonotype was found a few times. CDR3 nucleotide sequence: TGTGCCACCAGTCGGCTAGCGGGCCCCACAGATACGCAGTATTTT. It codes for CATSRLAGPTDTQYF. This chain connects TRBV15 to TRBJ2-3; 8 nucleotides match TRBD2. CDR3 length equals 15 residues. The germline gives CDR1 LNHNV, CDR2 YYDKDF (reference sequence). The junction had 7 bases not matched to a gene; V was cut back by 6 bases and J by 2 bases.

The chain has TRBV4-2 and TRBJ2-1, with 11 bases lining up with TRBD2. The V gene end was trimmed by 0 bases and the J gene end by 3 bases; junction bases not matched to a gene: 4. In germline, CDR1 is LGHNA, CDR2 YNFKEQ. This CDR3 comprises 17 residues. As DNA, the CDR3 is TGTGCCAGCAGCCAAGACCGGACTAGCGGGTACTACAATGAGCAGTTCTTC. It yields the protein CASSQDRTSGYYNEQFF.

This clonotype was observed a handful of times. The chain employs TRBV14 and TRBJ2-3; 10 positions match TRBD2. Germline trimming cut 2 bases from V and 0 bases from J; bases unmatched to any gene: 8. Per the germline V gene, CDR1 is SGHDN and CDR2 is FVKESK. CDR3 length equals 18 residues. CDR3 coding DNA: TGTGCCAGCAGCCAATGGGCTAGCGGGGGCCCTAGCACAGATACGCAGTATTTT. Translated, it gives CASSQWASGGPSTDTQYF.

The chain links TRBV20-1 to TRBJ2-3; tentatively, D is TRBD2 (6 bases). The germline V gene encodes CDR1 DFQATT and CDR2 SNEGSKA (reference sequence). This CDR3 spans 15 amino acids. Deletions cut 4 bases from V and 4 bases from J, with 18 bases between. The CDR3 coding sequence is TGCAGTGCTAAGCGGGCCTCGGGGTTTTCAGATACGCAGTATTTT. It yields the protein CSAKRASGFSDTQYF.

This sequence joins TRBV5-1 and TRBJ1-1; TRBD1 matches 10 bases. This CDR3 region has 16 residues. Trimming took 1 base from V and 4 from J; bases not matched to a gene: 7. Germline V lookup: CDR1 SGHRS, CDR2 YFSETQ. The CDR3 region is CASSLLTGGAGTEAFF. The CDR3 DNA reads as TGCGCCAGCAGCTTGTTGACAGGGGGCGCGGGCACTGAAGCTTTCTTT.

The V call is TRBV5-1, the J call TRBJ2-3, with 12 bases aligning to TRBD2. Trimming at V came to 4 bases and at J to 4 bases, leaving 7 bases not matched to a gene. This CDR3 comprises 16 residues. CDR1 is SGHRS and CDR2 is YFSETQ in the germline V gene. CDR3 region: CASSLTSGRNPDTQYF. The CDR3, as DNA: TGCGCCAGCAGCCTGACTAGCGGGAGAAACCCAGATACGCAGTATTTT.

The rearrangement joins TRBV6-1 to TRBJ2-2, with D unclear. Trimming pared 7 bases from V and 2 bases from J, leaving 11 bases between. Germline CDR1 MNHNS, CDR2 SASEGT. This CDR3 has 14 amino acids. This chain's CDR3 is CASTPALNTGELFF. In nucleotides, the CDR3 is TGTGCCAGCACCCCAGCGCTTAACACCGGGGAGCTGTTTTTT.

V usage is TRBV3-1 and J usage is TRBJ2-7; no clear D. CDR3 size: 12 residues. Trimming cost V 3 bases and J 6 bases, with 9 bases left between them. In germline, CDR1 is LGHDT, CDR2 YNNKEL (reference sequence). The CDR3 nucleotides read TGTGCCAGCAGCCACCGGTCGGGCGAGCAGTACGTC. Its protein is CASSHRSGEQYV.

The chain combines TRBV20-1 with TRBJ2-7; tentatively, D is TRBD2 (5 bases). Germline V CDR1 and CDR2: DFQATT, SNEGSKA (reference sequence). The CDR3 loop spans 13 amino acids. The V gene lost 5 bases and the J gene lost 4 bases, with 15 bases spanning the gap. The DNA for the CDR3 is TGCAGTGCTCCCGGGGTTTACCGGTACGAGCAGTACTTC. Its translation is CSAPGVYRYEQYF.

The chain links TRBV7-9 to TRBJ1-5, with 12 bases aligning to TRBD1. V dropped 3 bases and J dropped 7; count of bases not matched to a gene: 4. The CDR3 is 15 amino acids. CDR1 SEHNR and CDR2 FQNEAQ come from the germline V gene (reference sequence). CDR3 loop: CASSFSGQGAQPQHF. The CDR3 DNA follows: TGTGCCAGCAGCTTCTCGGGACAGGGGGCACAGCCCCAGCATTTT.

The J gene is TRBJ2-7, the V gene TRBV20-1; D may be TRBD2 (6 bases). Germline V CDR1 and CDR2: DFQATT, SNEGSKA (reference sequence). This CDR3 has 14 amino acids. V lost 3 bases and J 4 bases, leaving 16 bases between the germline ends. The CDR3 loop is CSARKIAVFYEQYF. In DNA form, the CDR3 reads TGCAGTGCTAGGAAAATAGCGGTTTTTTACGAGCAGTACTTC.

This clonotype turned up a few times. The V call is TRBV7-8, the J call TRBJ2-7; perhaps D is TRBD1 or TRBD2 (5 bases each). Germline V gene sequence: CDR1 SGHVS, CDR2 FQNEAQ. V was clipped by 5 bases and J by 2 bases, with 13 bases between them. The CDR3 runs to 14 residues. This CDR3 reads CASSPDMGPYEQYF. The DNA of the CDR3 is TGTGCCAGCAGCCCTGACATGGGACCCTACGAGCAGTACTTC.

This sequence joins TRBV20-1 and TRBJ2-7, with 13 nucleotides matching TRBD2. Germline V gene data show CDR1 as DFQATT and CDR2 as SNEGSKA (reference sequence). J lost 2 bases, V lost 5 bases, and 6 bases had no gene match. The CDR3 totals 15 residues. The CDR3 reads CSAFSGTSGAYEQYF. CDR3 DNA: TGCAGTGCTTTCTCCGGGACTAGCGGGGCCTACGAGCAGTACTTC.

V gene TRBV4-1 combines with J gene TRBJ2-3; no clear D. Germline CDR1 and CDR2: MGHRA and YSYEKL. The V and J ends lost 1 base and 5 bases respectively, with 7 bases between them. There are 13 residues in the CDR3. CDR3 sequence reads: CASSQGRQDTQYF. CDR3 DNA: TGCGCCAGCAGCCAAGGCAGGCAAGATACGCAGTATTTT.

Many counts were recorded for this clonotype. The J gene is TRBJ1-1, the V gene TRBV3-1; D may be TRBD1 (6 bases). Germline loops: CDR1 LGHDT, CDR2 YNNKEL (reference sequence). Trimming took off 2 bases at V and 7 bases at J, with 14 bases between the two ends. This CDR3 contains 14 residues. CDR3 DNA sequence: TGTGCCAGCAGCCAAAGTTTTCGGGGGCATGAAGCTTTCTTT. Protein product: CASSQSFRGHEAFF.

This clonotype was seen ten or more times. The chain has TRBV4-2 and TRBJ1-1, with D possibly matching TRBD1 (6 bases). This CDR3 has 14 residues. V shed 1 base and J shed 2 bases, with 8 bases lying between them. CDR1 LGHNA and CDR2 YNFKEQ come from the germline V gene. The CDR3 protein is CASSQAGGNTEAFF. The DNA for the CDR3 is TGTGCCAGCAGCCAAGCGGGGGGCAACACTGAAGCTTTCTTT.

V gene TRBV6-1 combines with J gene TRBJ2-1; D is unclear. The CDR3 is 15 amino acids. Germline CDR1 reads MNHNS; CDR2 reads SASEGT. Trimming shortened V by 1 base and J by 4 bases, and 11 bases separated the two germline ends. CDR3 residues: CASSEEGSGYNEQFF. The CDR3 DNA follows: TGTGCCAGCAGTGAAGAAGGTTCCGGGTACAATGAGCAGTTCTTC.

This clonotype came up a few times. The rearrangement uses TRBV7-2 and TRBJ1-5, with 10 bases lining up with TRBD1. Germline CDR1 reads SGHTA; CDR2 reads FQGNSA. The CDR3 has 16 amino acids. The V segment lost 3 bases and the J segment 0 bases; nucleotides outside the gene matches: 2. CDR3 in amino acids: CASSLWDRGSNQPQHF. The CDR3 DNA sequence: TGTGCCAGCAGCTTGTGGGACAGGGGTAGCAATCAGCCCCAGCATTTT.

This clonotype was seen ten or more times. V usage is TRBV5-1 and J usage is TRBJ2-4, with 10 bases lining up with TRBD2. Trimming took 2 bases from V and 7 from J; bases not matched to a gene: 15. The CDR3 length is 18 residues. Germline-derived CDR1 and CDR2 are SGHRS and YFSETQ. The CDR3 is CASSFEVQREGRRNIQYF. The CDR3 nucleotides are TGCGCCAGCAGCTTTGAAGTCCAGCGGGAGGGCCGGAGGAACATTCAGTACTTC.

This clonotype was detected only a few times. The chain has TRBV24-1 and TRBJ1-2; D is undetermined. The germline V gene has CDR1 KGHDR and CDR2 SFDVKD. Trimming took off 2 bases at V and 2 bases at J, with 11 bases between the two ends. The CDR3 spans 15 residues. The CDR3 DNA is TGTGCCACCAGTGATTCGGCAGAGCTAAACTATGGCTACACCTTC. It translates to CATSDSAELNYGYTF.

The table lists this clonotype with many counts. The chain uses TRBV2 and TRBJ2-2, with 8 bases identical to TRBD2. Germline CDR1 SNHLY, CDR2 FYNNEI. The V gene end was trimmed by 5 bases and the J gene end by 5 bases; junction bases not matched to a gene: 7. The CDR3 sequence is 15 residues long. CDR3 DNA: TGTGCCAGCAGTACGGGGGGGGCGCGGACCGGGGAGCTGTTTTTT. Translating it yields CASSTGGARTGELFF.

This clonotype was observed a handful of times. The J gene is TRBJ2-7, the V gene TRBV4-2; possibly TRBD1 for D (5 bases). Trimming stripped 0 bases from V and 3 bases from J, with 12 bases between. The CDR3 covers 15 residues. Germline CDR1 is LGHNA and CDR2 is YNFKEQ. This chain's CDR3 is CASSQDRGTIYEQYV. The CDR3 coding sequence is TGTGCCAGCAGCCAAGATAGGGGTACCATCTACGAGCAGTACGTC.

This chain connects TRBV12-3 or TRBV12-4 to TRBJ2-5; D remains unclear. This CDR3 contains 13 residues. Trimming removed 8 bases at V and 5 bases at J, with 15 bases between. In DNA, the CDR3 is TGTGCCAGCCGGAGCTCTGGCTCGGAGACCCAGTACTTC. Protein product: CASRSSGSETQYF.

The chain uses TRBV12-3 or TRBV12-4 and TRBJ1-5; tentatively, D is TRBD1 (6 bases). This CDR3 has 15 amino acids. Trimming pared 4 bases from V and 0 bases from J, leaving 10 bases between. This CDR3 is CASSSRTASNQPQHF. CDR3 nucleotides: TGTGCCAGCAGTTCCCGGACAGCTAGCAATCAGCCCCAGCATTTT.

This clonotype was seen at least ten times. The genes are TRBV5-1 and TRBJ2-3; no definite D call. Germline V gene sequence: CDR1 SGHRS, CDR2 YFSETQ. The CDR3 spans 13 residues. V dropped 3 bases and J dropped 6 bases, with 11 bases sitting between them. The CDR3 is CASSSEFADTQYF. In DNA form, the CDR3 reads TGCGCCAGCAGCTCGGAGTTCGCGGATACGCAGTATTTT.

This clonotype was seen only a few times. This chain joins TRBV15 and TRBJ2-3; 12 nucleotides align to TRBD2. CDR1 is LNHNV and CDR2 is YYDKDF in the germline V gene (reference sequence). This CDR3 has 16 residues. The V segment lost 3 bases and the J segment 1 base; nucleotides outside the gene matches: 2. This CDR3 reads CATSSRLAGGTDTQYF. The CDR3 nucleotides are TGTGCCACCAGCAGTAGACTAGCGGGAGGCACAGATACGCAGTATTTT.

This clonotype occurred many times. The DNA of the CDR3 is TGCGCCAGCAGCTTGTCCGGGGGGCGTGAGCAGTTCTTC. It encodes CASSLSGGREQFF. The gene calls are TRBV5-1 and TRBJ2-1; perhaps TRBD2 as D (7 bases). Trimming took 1 base from V and 9 from J, leaving 11 bases between them. CDR1 SGHRS and CDR2 YFSETQ come from the germline V gene. There are 13 residues in the CDR3.

This chain links TRBV20-1 with TRBJ2-5, with D maybe TRBD2 (6 bases). Per germline, CDR1 DFQATT and CDR2 SNEGSKA (reference sequence). The V end lost 6 bases, the J end lost 0 bases, and 17 bases lay between the germline ends. This CDR3 is 15 amino acids long. For the CDR3, the DNA is TGCAGTGCCCGGGGAGGCGGGGCGTACCAAGAGACCCAGTACTTC. It codes for CSARGGGAYQETQYF.